This paragraph covers one TCR beta chain sequence. Germline V gene lookup returns CDR1 WSHSY and CDR2 SAAADI. J gave up 7 bases and V 3 bases, and 6 bases lay outside the gene matches. This CDR3 comprises 14 residues. Authors' processing steps: Researchers report that nucleated cell counts were estimated from reference gene primer amplification. Using immunoSEQ multiplex PCR, the repertoire was profiled, and TCRdb retains in-frame clones only, with some absent. V, J and clone size derive from that table, while D and trimming were established from the DNA sequence. The sample carries approximately 220,000 clones, approximately 78% recorded once. The sample is drawn from a study of blood T cell repertoires in COVID-19. Looking at the study overall: COVID-19 samples, acute and convalescent, were from the United States, Italy and Spain. T cells, B-cell-depleted T cells, or PBMCs provided the cDNA or gDNA that served as material.

Material: peripheral blood. This clonotype was sampled from a woman aged 80 or over with acute or convalescent COVID-19. The genes are TRBV10-2 and TRBJ2-7, with TRBD1 matching over 10 bases. CDR3 sequence: CASSDSGTGVEQYF. In nucleotides, the CDR3 is TGCGCCAGCAGTGATAGTGGGACAGGGGTAGAGCAGTACTTC.